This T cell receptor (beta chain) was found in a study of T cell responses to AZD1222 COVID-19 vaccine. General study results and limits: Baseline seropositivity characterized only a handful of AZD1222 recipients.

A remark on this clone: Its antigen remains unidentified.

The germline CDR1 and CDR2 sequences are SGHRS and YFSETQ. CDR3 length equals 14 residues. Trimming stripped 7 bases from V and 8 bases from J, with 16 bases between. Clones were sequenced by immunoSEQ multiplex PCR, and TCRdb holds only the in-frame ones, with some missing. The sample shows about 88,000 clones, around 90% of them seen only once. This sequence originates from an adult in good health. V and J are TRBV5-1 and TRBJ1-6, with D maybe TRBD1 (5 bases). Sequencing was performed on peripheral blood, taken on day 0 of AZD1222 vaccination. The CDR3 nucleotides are TGCGCCAGCTCATTAGGTGGGGGGGATTCACCCCTCCACTTT. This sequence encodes CASSLGGGDSPLHF.